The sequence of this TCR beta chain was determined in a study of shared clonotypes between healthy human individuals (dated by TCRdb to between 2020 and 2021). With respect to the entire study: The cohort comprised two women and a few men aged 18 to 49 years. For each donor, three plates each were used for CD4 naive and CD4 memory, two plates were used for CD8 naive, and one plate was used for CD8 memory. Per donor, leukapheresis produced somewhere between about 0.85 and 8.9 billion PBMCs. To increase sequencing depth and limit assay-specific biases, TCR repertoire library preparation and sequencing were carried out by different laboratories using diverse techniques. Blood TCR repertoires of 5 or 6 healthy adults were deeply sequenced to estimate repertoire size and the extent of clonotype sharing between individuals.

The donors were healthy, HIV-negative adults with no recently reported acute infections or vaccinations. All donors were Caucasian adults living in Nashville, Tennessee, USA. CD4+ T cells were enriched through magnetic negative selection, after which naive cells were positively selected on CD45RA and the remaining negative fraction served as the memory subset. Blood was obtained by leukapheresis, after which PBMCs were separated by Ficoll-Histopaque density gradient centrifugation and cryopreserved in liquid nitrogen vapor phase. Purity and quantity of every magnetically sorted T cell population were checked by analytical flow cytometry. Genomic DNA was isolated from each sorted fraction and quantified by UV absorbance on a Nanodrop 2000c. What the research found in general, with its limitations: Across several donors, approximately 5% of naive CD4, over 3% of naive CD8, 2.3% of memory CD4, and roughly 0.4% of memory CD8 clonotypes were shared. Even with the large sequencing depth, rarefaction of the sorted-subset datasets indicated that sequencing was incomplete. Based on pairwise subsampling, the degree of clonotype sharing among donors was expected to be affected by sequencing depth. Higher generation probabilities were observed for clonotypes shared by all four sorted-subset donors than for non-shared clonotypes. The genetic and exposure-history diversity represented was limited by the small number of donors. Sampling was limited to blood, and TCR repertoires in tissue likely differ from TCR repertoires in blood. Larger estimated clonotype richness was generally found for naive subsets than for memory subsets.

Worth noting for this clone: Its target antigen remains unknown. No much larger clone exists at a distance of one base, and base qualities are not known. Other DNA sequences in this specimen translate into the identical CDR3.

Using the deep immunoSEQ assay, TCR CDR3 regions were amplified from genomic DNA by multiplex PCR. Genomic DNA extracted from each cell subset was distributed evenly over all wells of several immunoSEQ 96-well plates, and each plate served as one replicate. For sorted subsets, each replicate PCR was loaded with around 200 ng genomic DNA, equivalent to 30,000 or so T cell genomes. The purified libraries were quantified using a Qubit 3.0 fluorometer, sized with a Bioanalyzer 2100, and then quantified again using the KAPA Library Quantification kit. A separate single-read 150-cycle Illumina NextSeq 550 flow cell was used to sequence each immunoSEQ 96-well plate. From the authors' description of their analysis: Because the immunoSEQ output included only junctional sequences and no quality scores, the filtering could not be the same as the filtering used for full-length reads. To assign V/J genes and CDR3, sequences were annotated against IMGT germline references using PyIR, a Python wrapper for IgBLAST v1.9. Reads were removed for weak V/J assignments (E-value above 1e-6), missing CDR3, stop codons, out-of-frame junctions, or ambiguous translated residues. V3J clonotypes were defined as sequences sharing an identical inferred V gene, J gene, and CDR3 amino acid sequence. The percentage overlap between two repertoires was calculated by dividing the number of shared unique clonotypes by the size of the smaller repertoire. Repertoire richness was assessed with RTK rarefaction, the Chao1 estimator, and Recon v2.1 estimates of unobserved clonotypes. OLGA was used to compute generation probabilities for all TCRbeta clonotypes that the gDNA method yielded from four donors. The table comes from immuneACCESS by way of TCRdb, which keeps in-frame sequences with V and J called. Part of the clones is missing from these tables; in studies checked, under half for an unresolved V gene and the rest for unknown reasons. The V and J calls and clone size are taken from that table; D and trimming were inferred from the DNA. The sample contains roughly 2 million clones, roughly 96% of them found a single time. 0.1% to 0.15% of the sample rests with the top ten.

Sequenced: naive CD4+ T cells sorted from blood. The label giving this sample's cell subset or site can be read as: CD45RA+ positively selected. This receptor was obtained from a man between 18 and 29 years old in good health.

The DNA reads as follows: TGCGCCAGCAGCTTGGAGGGCTCGGGCAATCAGCCCCAGCATTTT. Its protein reads: CASSLEGSGNQPQHF. The rearrangement joined TRBV5-1 to TRBJ1-5; no D gene call is confident. The V and J ends are trimmed by 0 bases and 2 bases, leaving 9 bases between them. Spanning cysteine to phenylalanine, the CDR3 consists of 15 amino acids. Only the CDR3 part of the read is kept: 45 bases, read in frame from the first base. As encoded in the germline V gene, CDR1 is SGHRS while CDR2 is YFSETQ.